This paragraph reports one T cell receptor beta chain. What it binds is unknown. Amplification used 60 Vbeta primers and 13 Jbeta primers. The table came from immunoSEQ multiplex PCR; TCRdb's copy has only in-frame clones and leaves some out. The table has approximately 110,000 clones, 70% seen once; the top ten hold roughly 11%. The CDR3 length is 15 residues. The trim removed 3 bases at V and 2 bases at J, leaving 6 bases unmatched. In germline, CDR1 is MNHEY, CDR2 SMNVEV (reference sequence). The source of the sample is a study of cytomegalovirus exposure and HLA in healthy donors. Study-wide results and caveats: Highly shared variants forming one cluster were likely a sequencing artifact. As a later analysis revealed, the rate of TCR association differed by HLA locus, with DRB1 most and HLA-C fewest. Later analysis associated a missense DCLRE1C variant with TCR beta V- and J-gene trimming.

The source is a man aged 40-55 years in good health and CMV-seropositive. Material: PBMCs. The chain couples TRBV27 to TRBJ2-5; TRBD2 matches at 7 bases. As DNA, the CDR3 is TGTGCCAGCAGTTTTGGCGGGAGTGGGCAAGAGACCCAGTACTTC. This gives the protein CASSFGGSGQETQYF.